This T cell receptor (beta chain) emerged from a study of beta chain features in type 1 diabetes. CD4+ cells of the naive, central memory, regulatory and stem cell-like memory types were sorted via CD45RO/CCR7/CD25/CD127/CD95/CD27. Sequenced material consisted of expressed TCRB transcripts (all of the isolated RNA was reverse transcribed). Libraries were prepared by immunoSEQ multiplex PCR; TCRdb keeps only in-frame clonotypes and omits some of them. The sample gives about 370,000 clones, 9.5% to 10% of which show up once; about 0.6% is in the top ten. A note on this clone: Its antigen is not known.

Study-level findings and limits: When Type 1 diabetes patients were examined, their TCRB CDR3s proved moderately but significantly shorter in all four CD4+ subsets.

Sequenced sample: central memory CD4+ T cells from blood. The receptor was derived from a man aged 30 to 39 with type 1 diabetes.

CDR3 sequence: CASSPFLGRDEQYF. The CDR3 DNA follows: TGTGCCAGCAGCCCTTTTTTGGGCAGGGACGAGCAGTACTTC. This chain joins TRBV6-5 and TRBJ2-7, with D possibly TRBD1 on 5 matching bases. Germline CDR1 reads MNHEY; CDR2 reads SVGAGI. Trimming stripped 6 bases from V and 5 bases from J, with 17 bases between. This CDR3 spans 14 amino acids.